The present T cell receptor (beta chain) was sequenced within a study of cytomegalovirus exposure and HLA in healthy donors. General study findings and limits: Presence/absence analyses assumed roughly uniform sequencing depth across donors, which may not hold.

The V end lost 10 bases, the J end lost 3 bases, and 18 bases lay between the germline ends. Germline V gene sequence: CDR1 ENHRY, CDR2 SYGVKD. The CDR3 is 14 residues long. Note on this clone: Antigen: not known.

Amplification used 60 Vbeta primers and 13 Jbeta primers. Sequenced by immunoSEQ multiplex PCR; TCRdb stores in-frame clones only, minus some. This table has 190,000 or so clones, roughly 87% appearing once. V usage is TRBV10-3 and J usage is TRBJ1-1; D is unclear. The TCR comes from a man in his fifties in good health and CMV-seronegative. Sequenced input: PBMCs. This chain's CDR3 is CATASLGVDTEAFF. The CDR3 DNA is TGTGCCACCGCGTCCCTCGGGGTGGACACTGAAGCTTTCTTT.